These 5 T cell receptor beta chains were sequenced from one sample in a study of T cells in Graves' hyperthyroidism and ophthalmopathy. Amplification of TCR beta CDR3 regions used RNA as the template. A first-round RT-PCR of the TCR CDR3 used the HTBI primer set. Each CDR3 protein gets one entry after TCRdb re-called the multiplex PCR reads with MiXCR. Of about 740,000 distinct CDR3 sequences detected, 13% to 15% appear once; the ten largest clones hold 9.5% to 13%. Material for sequencing was blood. All receptors come from a woman between 18 and 29 years old with Graves' hyperthyroidism.

This clonotype came up many times. J is TRBJ1-5 and V is TRBV3-1, with D hard to call. The germline V and J ends were trimmed by 1 base and 9 bases, with 13 bases remaining between them. CDR1 is LGHDT and CDR2 is YNNKEL in the germline V gene (reference sequence). The CDR3 is 14 residues long. Here the CDR3 DNA reads TGTGCCAGCAGCCAAGTCCCAGGCACGGGGCCCCAGCATTTT. Residues: CASSQVPGTGPQHF.

The sample holds many counts of this clonotype. J is TRBJ1-1 and V is TRBV12-5; TRBD1 matches at 7 bases. Germline V gene data show CDR1 as LGHNT and CDR2 as FRNRAP. The ends lost 1 base at V and 1 base at J; junction bases unmatched: 6. The CDR3 has 16 residues. As DNA, the CDR3 is TGTGCTAGTGGTTTGGGCCGGGACAGACCGAACACTGAAGCTTTCTTT. Translation: CASGLGRDRPNTEAFF.

This clonotype was counted only a few times. This may arise from a read error, as a much more abundant clone is one base away. The V call is TRBV6-2 or TRBV6-3, the J call TRBJ2-1; unclear D gene. CDR1 is MNHEY, CDR2 SVGEGT, per germline. CDR3 length: 11 residues. The V and J ends lost 7 bases and 3 bases respectively, with 4 bases between them. CDR3 sequence reads: CASNDYNEQFF. The DNA for the CDR3 is TGTGCCAGCAATGACTACAATGAGCAGTTCTTC.

Regarding this clonotype: Mismatch with germline at one junction end may stem from a read error. The chain has TRBV12-3 or TRBV12-4 and TRBJ1-4, with 11 positions matching TRBD1. The CDR3 has 15 residues. The CDR3 DNA reads TGTGCCAGCAGTTCCGGGACAGGGGGAAATGGAAAACTGTTTTTT. It specifies CASSSGTGGNGKLFF.

The chain links TRBV6-2 or TRBV6-3 to TRBJ1-3; a weak D match, TRBD1 (6 bases). CDR3 length: 15 amino acids. V was clipped by 7 bases and J by 4 bases, with 17 bases between them. The germline V gene has CDR1 MNHEY and CDR2 SVGEGT. CDR3 sequence: CASTDRTLSGNTIYF. Here the CDR3 DNA reads TGTGCCAGCACAGACAGGACTCTCAGCGGAAACACCATATATTTT.